The 18 T cell receptor beta chains below were found in one sample sequenced in a study of T cell repertoires in cytomegalovirus infection. TCRdb independently ran MiXCR on the reads; one entry per CDR3 protein. The table has hundreds of thousands of distinct CDR3 sequences, roughly 30% seen once. The specimen sequenced was PBMCs. Receptor source: a human donor in good health (CMV status not recorded). Some clones in this sample may be carry-over from other donors' samples.

V is TRBV12-3 or TRBV12-4 and J is TRBJ2-1; TRBD2 agrees at 11 bases. The V gene end was trimmed by 0 bases and the J gene end by 9 bases; junction bases not matched to a gene: 4. The CDR3 has 15 residues. Written as DNA, the CDR3 is TGTGCCAGCAGTTTAGCTAGCGGGGGGGCGAGTGAGCAGTTCTTC. The encoded protein is CASSLASGGASEQFF.

Only a few counts were recorded for this clonotype. The chain uses TRBV10-3 and TRBJ2-3; 7 bases map to TRBD2. Germline assignment: CDR1 ENHRY and CDR2 SYGVKD. This CDR3 spans 14 amino acids. The junction had 5 bases not matched to a gene; V was cut back by 7 bases and J by 1 base. The CDR3 DNA is TGTGCCATCATGGCTAGCGGAGGCACAGATACGCAGTATTTT. Amino acid sequence: CAIMASGGTDTQYF.

The V gene is TRBV7-6, the J gene TRBJ1-1, with no clear D. This CDR3 is built from 13 residues. Trimming took 5 bases from V and 8 from J, leaving 15 bases between them. CDR1 is SGHVS and CDR2 is FNYEAQ in the germline V gene. Here the CDR3 DNA reads TGTGCCAGCAGCCACCGGGAGACGGGGGAAGCTTTCTTT. It translates to CASSHRETGEAFF.

This clonotype was seen a handful of times. The chain joins TRBV6-5 to TRBJ2-7; no reliable D call. V lost 8 bases to trimming and J lost 0 bases, with 17 bases between them. Germline V gives CDR1 MNHEY, CDR2 SVGAGI. This CDR3 is built from 15 residues. CDR3 in amino acids: CASSSGPRNSYEQYF. The CDR3 DNA reads as TGTGCCAGCTCCTCCGGGCCGCGGAACTCCTACGAGCAGTACTTC.

For this clonotype: Without the conserved terminal phenylalanine or tryptophan, this CDR3 likely stems from a read error. This chain connects TRBV11-1 to TRBJ2-2; D is tentatively TRBD1 or TRBD2 (5 bases each). Germline CDR1 and CDR2: SGHAT and FQDESV (reference sequence). The length of the CDR3 is 13 residues. Trimming left V 5 bases short and J 6 bases short, with 10 bases between. In DNA form, the CDR3 reads TGTGCCAGCAGCATCCGGGGACCCGGGGAGCTGTTTTTG. Translating gives CASSIRGPGELFL.

The J gene is TRBJ1-5, the V gene TRBV9, with D tentatively TRBD1 (5 bases). The germline V gene encodes CDR1 SGDLS and CDR2 YYNGEE. The CDR3 runs to 15 residues. Trimming left V 4 bases short and J 5 bases short, with 16 bases between. CDR3 nucleotides: TGTGCCAGCAGCCCCGGGATGGGGGGTGATCAGCCCCAGCATTTT. This translates into CASSPGMGGDQPQHF. Based on the CDR3 plus reference TRBV9 and TRBJ1-5, the full variable domain is DSGVTQTPKHLITATGQRVTLRCSPRSGDLSVYWYQQSLDQGLQFLIQYYNGEERAKGNILERFSAQQFPDLHSELNLSSLELGDSALYFCASSPGMGGDQPQHFGDGTRLSIL.

The chain is built from TRBV7-6 and TRBJ1-1, with 8 positions matching TRBD1. V was pared by 6 bases and J by 7 bases, with 10 bases of the junction left unmatched. The CDR3 length is 14 residues. The germline gives CDR1 SGHVS, CDR2 FNYEAQ. The CDR3 here is CASSPTGGTIEAFF. DNA of the CDR3: TGTGCCAGCAGTCCTACAGGGGGTACTATTGAAGCTTTCTTT.

The rearrangement links TRBV19 to TRBJ2-2; 8 nucleotides agree with TRBD2. The J segment lost 6 bases and the V segment lost 2 bases, leaving 8 bases of the junction unmatched. This CDR3 is built from 16 residues. Germline V gives CDR1 LNHDA, CDR2 SQIVND (reference sequence). The CDR3 protein is CASSINPGGPSGELFF. CDR3 coding DNA: TGTGCCAGTAGTATAAATCCGGGGGGGCCTTCCGGGGAGCTGTTTTTT.

About this clonotype itself: This may arise from a read error, as a much more abundant clone is one base away. A read error is likely, as this CDR3 ends without the conserved phenylalanine or tryptophan. V and J are TRBV6-2 or TRBV6-3 and TRBJ1-2; the D gene is possibly TRBD1 (5 bases). V lost 2 bases, J lost 4 bases, and 11 bases lay in between. CDR3 length equals 14 residues. Germline V gives CDR1 MNHEY, CDR2 SVGEGT. CDR3 sequence (DNA): TGTGCCAGCAGTTACGAGACAGTCGGCTATGGCTACACCCTC. It is translated as CASSYETVGYGYTL.

This clonotype was counted a few times. The CDR3 region has the DNA TGTGCCAGCAGCCGCCTAGGGACAGGGGTTGGTCAGCCCCAGCATTTT. This sequence encodes CASSRLGTGVGQPQHF. The chain couples TRBV6-2 or TRBV6-3 to TRBJ1-5; 10 bases are shared with TRBD1. Germline trimming cut 6 bases from V and 6 bases from J; bases unmatched to any gene: 11. The length of the CDR3 is 16 residues. Germline V gene data show CDR1 as MNHEY and CDR2 as SVGEGT.

This chain uses TRBV7-2 with TRBJ2-2; 8 bases match TRBD1. The germline V gene encodes CDR1 SGHTA and CDR2 FQGNSA. V lost 1 base and J lost 7; bases outside the gene matches: 11. CDR3 length: 17 residues. The CDR3 DNA reads TGTGCCAGCAGCTTAGTCGGTAGCAGGGGGCGTGGCGGGGAGCTGTTTTTT. It is translated as CASSLVGSRGRGGELFF.

This rearrangement joins TRBV2 to TRBJ2-1; D call uncertain. Germline values: CDR1 SNHLY, CDR2 FYNNEI. Trimming left V 3 bases short and J 3 bases short, with 12 bases between. The CDR3 has 15 residues. CDR3 sequence (DNA): TGTGCCAGCAGTGAGAGCCAGCTTTTCTACAATGAGCAGTTCTTC. Its protein is CASSESQLFYNEQFF.

This clonotype appeared a single time. The rearrangement uses TRBV20-1 and TRBJ2-5; 8 nucleotides agree with TRBD1. The germline V gene has CDR1 DFQATT and CDR2 SNEGSKA (reference sequence). CDR3 length equals 13 residues. The CDR3 DNA reads TGCAGCCTACGCGACAGGGGTGGAGAGACCCAGTACTTC. This sequence encodes CSLRDRGGETQYF.

With regard to this clonotype: A clone one base away is much larger, so this may be a read error. The chain joins TRBV7-2 to TRBJ2-7; 8 positions agree with TRBD1. Trimming removed 8 bases from V and 0 bases from J; junction bases left unmatched: 9. The CDR3 spans 15 residues. Germline V gene sequence: CDR1 SGHTA, CDR2 FQGNSA. CDR3 protein: CASQTGGSSSYEQYF. Here the CDR3 DNA reads TGTGCCAGCCAAACAGGGGGGTCTTCCTCCTACGAGCAGTACTTC.

The sample holds a few counts of this clonotype. The V gene is TRBV7-6, the J gene TRBJ2-7; 7 positions match TRBD1. The CDR3 loop spans 14 amino acids. Per germline, CDR1 SGHVS and CDR2 FNYEAQ. V shed 8 bases and J 2 bases; nucleotides not matched to a gene: 9. CDR3 DNA sequence: TGTGCCAGCTCCCGTGAGGGGGCCACCTACGAGCAGTACTTC. Translated: CASSREGATYEQYF.

This clonotype was counted a few times. The chain recombines TRBV20-1 with TRBJ2-3; D remains unclear. The CDR3 runs 15 residues. Per germline, CDR1 DFQATT and CDR2 SNEGSKA (reference sequence). The ends were cut back, 6 bases at V and 1 base at J, with 17 bases in the middle. The CDR3 spells CSATPVASGTDTQYF. The CDR3 DNA sequence: TGCAGTGCAACCCCGGTTGCCAGTGGCACAGATACGCAGTATTTT.

The chain carries TRBV19 and TRBJ1-5; D unclear. The CDR3 contains 13 residues. Looked up from germline, CDR1 is LNHDA and CDR2 is SQIVND (reference sequence). The V and J ends lost 3 bases and 6 bases respectively, with 9 bases between them. In DNA, the CDR3 is TGTGCCAGTAGTATTACAGTGGTTCAGCCCCAGCATTTT. Protein sequence: CASSITVVQPQHF. The full variable domain, completed using reference TRBV19 and TRBJ1-5, is DGGITQSPKYLFRKEGQNVTLSCEQNLNHDAMYWYRQDPGQGLRLIYYSQIVNDFQKGDIAEGYSVSREKKESFPLTVTSAQKNPTAFYLCASSITVVQPQHFGDGTRLSIL.

This clonotype appeared many times. This chain connects TRBV6-1 to TRBJ2-1; D remains ambiguous. The germline V gene has CDR1 MNHNS and CDR2 SASEGT. The CDR3 consists of 10 residues. The V end lost 4 bases, the J end lost 12 bases, and 7 bases lay between the germline ends. The CDR3 is CASSGSGQFF. CDR3 coding DNA: TGTGCCAGCAGTGGTTCCGGGCAGTTCTTC.